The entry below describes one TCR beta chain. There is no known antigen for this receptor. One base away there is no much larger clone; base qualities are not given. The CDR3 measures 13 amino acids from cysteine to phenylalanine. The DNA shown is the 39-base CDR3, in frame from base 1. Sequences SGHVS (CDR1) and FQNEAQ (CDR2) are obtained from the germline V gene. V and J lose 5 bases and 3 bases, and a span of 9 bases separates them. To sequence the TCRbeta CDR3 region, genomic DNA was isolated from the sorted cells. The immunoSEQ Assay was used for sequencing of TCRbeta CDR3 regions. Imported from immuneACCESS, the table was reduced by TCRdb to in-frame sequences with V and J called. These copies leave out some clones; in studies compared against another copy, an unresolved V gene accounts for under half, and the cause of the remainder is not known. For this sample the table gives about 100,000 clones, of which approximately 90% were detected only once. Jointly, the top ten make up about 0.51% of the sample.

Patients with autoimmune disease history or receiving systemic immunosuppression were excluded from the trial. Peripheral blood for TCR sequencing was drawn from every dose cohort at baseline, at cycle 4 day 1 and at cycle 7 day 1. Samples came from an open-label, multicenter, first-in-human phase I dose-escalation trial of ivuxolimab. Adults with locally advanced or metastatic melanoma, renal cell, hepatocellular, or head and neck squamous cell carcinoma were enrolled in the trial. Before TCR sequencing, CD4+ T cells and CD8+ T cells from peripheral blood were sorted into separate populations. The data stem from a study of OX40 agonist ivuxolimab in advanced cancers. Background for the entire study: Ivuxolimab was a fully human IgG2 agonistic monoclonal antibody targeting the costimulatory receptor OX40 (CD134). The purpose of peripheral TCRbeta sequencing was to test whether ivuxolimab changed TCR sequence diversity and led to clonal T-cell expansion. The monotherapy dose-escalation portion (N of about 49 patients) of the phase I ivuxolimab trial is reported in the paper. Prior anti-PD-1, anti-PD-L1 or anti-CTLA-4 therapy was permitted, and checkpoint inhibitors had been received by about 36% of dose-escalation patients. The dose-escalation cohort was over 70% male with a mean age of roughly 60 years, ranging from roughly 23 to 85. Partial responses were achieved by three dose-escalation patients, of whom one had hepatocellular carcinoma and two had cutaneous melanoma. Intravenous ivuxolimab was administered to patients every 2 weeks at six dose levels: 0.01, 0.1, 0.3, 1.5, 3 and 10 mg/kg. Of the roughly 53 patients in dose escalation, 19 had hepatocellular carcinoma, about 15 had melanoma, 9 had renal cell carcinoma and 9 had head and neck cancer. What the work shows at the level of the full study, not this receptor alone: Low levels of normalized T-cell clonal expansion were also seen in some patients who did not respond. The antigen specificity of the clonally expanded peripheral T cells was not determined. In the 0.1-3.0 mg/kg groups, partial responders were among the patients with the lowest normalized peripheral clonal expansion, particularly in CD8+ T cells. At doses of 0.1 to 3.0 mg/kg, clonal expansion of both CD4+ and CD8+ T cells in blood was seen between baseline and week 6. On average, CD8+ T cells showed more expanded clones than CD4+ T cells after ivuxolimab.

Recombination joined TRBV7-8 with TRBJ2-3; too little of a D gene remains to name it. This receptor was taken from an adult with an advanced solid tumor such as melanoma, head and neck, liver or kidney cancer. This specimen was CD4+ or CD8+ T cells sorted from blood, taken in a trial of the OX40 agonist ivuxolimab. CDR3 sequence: CASSHGPTDTQYF. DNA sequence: TGTGCCAGCAGCCACGGGCCTACAGATACGCAGTATTTT.